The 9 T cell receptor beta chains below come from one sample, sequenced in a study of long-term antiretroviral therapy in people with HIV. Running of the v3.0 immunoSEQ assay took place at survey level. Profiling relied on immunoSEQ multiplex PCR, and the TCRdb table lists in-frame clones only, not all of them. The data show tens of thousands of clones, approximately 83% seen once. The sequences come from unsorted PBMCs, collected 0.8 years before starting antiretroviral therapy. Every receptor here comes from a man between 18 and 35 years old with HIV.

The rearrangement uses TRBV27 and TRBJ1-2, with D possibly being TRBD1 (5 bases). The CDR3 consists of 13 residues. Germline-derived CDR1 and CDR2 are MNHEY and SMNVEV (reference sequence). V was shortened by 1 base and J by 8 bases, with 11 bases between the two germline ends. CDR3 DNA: TGTGCCAGCAGTTTATTCAACGGGGGAGGCTACACCTTC. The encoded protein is CASSLFNGGGYTF.

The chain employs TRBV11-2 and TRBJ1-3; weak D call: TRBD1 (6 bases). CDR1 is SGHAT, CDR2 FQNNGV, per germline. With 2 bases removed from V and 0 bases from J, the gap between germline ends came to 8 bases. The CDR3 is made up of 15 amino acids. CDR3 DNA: TGTGCCAGCAGCTTAAAAGGGGGCTCTGGAAACACCATATATTTT. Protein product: CASSLKGGSGNTIYF.

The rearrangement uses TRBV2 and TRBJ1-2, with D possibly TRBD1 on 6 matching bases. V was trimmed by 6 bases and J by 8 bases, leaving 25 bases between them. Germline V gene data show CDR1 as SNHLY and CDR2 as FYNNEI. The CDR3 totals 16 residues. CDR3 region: CASSIGTGRGSVGYTF. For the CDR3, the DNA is TGTGCCAGCAGCATAGGCACAGGGAGGGGGTCGGTGGGCTACACCTTC. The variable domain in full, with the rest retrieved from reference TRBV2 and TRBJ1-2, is EPEVTQTPSHQVTQMGQEVILRCVPISNHLYFYWYRQILGQKVEFLVSFYNNEISEKSEIFDDQFSVERPDGSNFTLKIRSTKLEDSAMYFCASSIGTGRGSVGYTFGSGTRLTVV.

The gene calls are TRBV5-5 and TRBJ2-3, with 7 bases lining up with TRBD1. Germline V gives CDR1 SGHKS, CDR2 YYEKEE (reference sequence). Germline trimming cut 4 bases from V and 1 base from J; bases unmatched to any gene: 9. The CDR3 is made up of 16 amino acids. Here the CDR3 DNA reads TGTGCCAGCAGCGCAAAACAGGGGACACGCACAGATACGCAGTATTTT. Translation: CASSAKQGTRTDTQYF.

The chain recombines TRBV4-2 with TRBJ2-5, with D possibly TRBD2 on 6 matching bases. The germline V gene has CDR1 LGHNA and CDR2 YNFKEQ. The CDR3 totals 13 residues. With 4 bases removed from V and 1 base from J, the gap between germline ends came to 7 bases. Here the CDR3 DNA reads TGTGCCAGCAGCCCGACTAGCCAAGAGACCCAGTACTTC. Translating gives CASSPTSQETQYF.

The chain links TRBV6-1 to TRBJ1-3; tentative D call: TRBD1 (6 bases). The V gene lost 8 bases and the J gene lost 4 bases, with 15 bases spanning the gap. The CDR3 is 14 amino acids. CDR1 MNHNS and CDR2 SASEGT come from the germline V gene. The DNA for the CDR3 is TGTGCCAGCCAGCGGGGGCTTTCAGGAAACACCATATATTTT. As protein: CASQRGLSGNTIYF.

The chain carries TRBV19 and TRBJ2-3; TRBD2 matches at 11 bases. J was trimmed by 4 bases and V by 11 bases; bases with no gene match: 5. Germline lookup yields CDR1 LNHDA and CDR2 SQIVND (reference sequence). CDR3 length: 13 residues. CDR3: CACTSGSSDTQYF. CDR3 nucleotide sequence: TGTGCCTGTACTAGCGGGAGCTCAGATACGCAGTATTTT.

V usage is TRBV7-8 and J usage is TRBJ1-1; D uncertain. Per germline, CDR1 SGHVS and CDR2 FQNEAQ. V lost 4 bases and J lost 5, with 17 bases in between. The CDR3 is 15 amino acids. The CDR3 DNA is TGTGCCAGCAGCTCCGTGGGTCCCGGGAGGACTGAAGCTTTCTTT. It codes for CASSSVGPGRTEAFF.

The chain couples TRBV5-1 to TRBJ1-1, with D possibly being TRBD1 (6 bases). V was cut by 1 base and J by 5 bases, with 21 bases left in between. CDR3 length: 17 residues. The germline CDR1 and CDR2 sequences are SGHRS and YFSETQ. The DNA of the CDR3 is TGCGCCAGCAGCTTGAAACAGGGTGGAATAAGAAGTACTGAAGCTTTCTTT. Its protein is CASSLKQGGIRSTEAFF.